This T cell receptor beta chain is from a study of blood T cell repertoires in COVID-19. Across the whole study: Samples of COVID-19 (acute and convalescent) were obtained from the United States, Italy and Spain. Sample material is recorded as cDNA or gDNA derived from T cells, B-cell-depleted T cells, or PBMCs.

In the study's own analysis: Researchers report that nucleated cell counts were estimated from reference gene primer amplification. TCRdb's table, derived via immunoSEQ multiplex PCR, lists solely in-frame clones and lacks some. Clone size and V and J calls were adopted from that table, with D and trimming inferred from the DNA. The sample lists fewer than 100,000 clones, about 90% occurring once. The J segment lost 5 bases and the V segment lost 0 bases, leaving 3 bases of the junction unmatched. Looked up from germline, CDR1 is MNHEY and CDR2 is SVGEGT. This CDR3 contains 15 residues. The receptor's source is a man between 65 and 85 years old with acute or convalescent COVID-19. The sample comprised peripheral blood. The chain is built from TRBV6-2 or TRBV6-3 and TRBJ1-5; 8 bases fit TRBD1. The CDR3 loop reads CASSYSDRVDQPQHF. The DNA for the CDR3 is TGTGCCAGCAGTTACTCGGACAGGGTCGATCAGCCCCAGCATTTT.